The TCR beta chain described here comes from a study of control samples from healthy donors and cancer patients. CDR3 length: 13 residues. V lost 0 bases and J 6 bases, leaving 3 bases between the germline ends. Looked up from germline, CDR1 is MGHRA and CDR2 is YSYEKL. Using immunoSEQ multiplex PCR, the repertoire was profiled, and TCRdb retains in-frame clones only, with some absent. In the table there are around 170,000 clones, 70% to 90% of which are singletons. The sequence was collected from a woman aged 30 to 39 in good health. The sample was blood. The V and J genes are TRBV4-1 and TRBJ1-6; D remains unclear. CDR3 amino acids: CASSQEGNSPLHF. The CDR3 coding sequence is TGCGCCAGCAGCCAAGAAGGTAATTCACCCCTCCACTTT.